These T cell receptor beta chains were read from a single sample in a study of blood T cell repertoires in COVID-19. Assay: immunoSEQ multiplex PCR; the TCRdb copy retains only in-frame clones and omits some. The sample includes roughly 100,000 clones, approximately 87% of them seen just once. The sequenced sample consisted of peripheral blood. Receptors originate from a human donor in a cohort sampled during active COVID-19. Both conserved end residues are part of each CDR3. Fields, in order: V gene, J gene, CDR3 protein.

TRBV7-9	TRBJ1-4	CASSLAGTGHEKLFF
TRBV7-2	TRBJ1-5	CASSAAGQPQHF
TRBV5-5	TRBJ2-1	CASSREGSSNEQFF
TRBV5-1	TRBJ2-3	CASSLEPSGARATQYF
TRBV14	TRBJ1-1	CASSPLGGMNTEAFF
TRBV12-3/TRBV12-4	TRBJ1-1	CASSRGSEAFF
TRBV28	TRBJ1-4	CASTRGSEKLFF
TRBV6-6	TRBJ1-1	CATSPGWNTEAFF
TRBV29-1	TRBJ2-7	CSIAGTGLDEQYF
TRBV5-6	TRBJ1-2	CASTLGQNYGYTF
TRBV7-2	TRBJ2-1	CASSHPLGGDSYNEQFF
TRBV29-1	TRBJ2-5	CSVGPLAGQETQYF
TRBV28	TRBJ1-2	CASSLGGNYGYTF
TRBV28	TRBJ2-3	CASSLVQLTDTQYF
TRBV19	TRBJ1-5	CASSMLEGRSQPQHF
TRBV5-1	TRBJ2-3	CASSLDGGIGTDTQYF
TRBV5-1	TRBJ1-2	CASSLELSGYGYTF
TRBV11-2	TRBJ2-3	CATSGVAGLYDTQYF
TRBV20-1	TRBJ1-5	CSASRPDRLNQPQHF
TRBV7-7	TRBJ1-3	CASSSYGGNTIYF
TRBV11-3	TRBJ2-1	CASSLAGLHNEQFF
TRBV3-1/TRBV3-2	TRBJ1-1	CASSLAGREVFDTEAFF
TRBV29-1	TRBJ2-2	CSVDRGDGELFF
TRBV19	TRBJ2-1	CASSTGGAYNEQFF
TRBV7-8	TRBJ1-2	CASSLARDRAYYGYTF
TRBV9	TRBJ1-1	CASSVVLNTEAFF
TRBV6-5	TRBJ1-2	CASSPDRIFFTF
TRBV4-1	TRBJ2-1	CASSQVFGTSERFF
TRBV7-8	TRBJ1-1	CASSLSLLNTEAFF
TRBV12-3/TRBV12-4	TRBJ1-4	CASKAGADEKLFF
TRBV27	TRBJ1-2	CASSQRGADGYTF
TRBV6-5	TRBJ2-7	CASSYGHRGEQYF
TRBV28	TRBJ1-4	CASSLRRTPTNEKLFF
TRBV30	TRBJ1-6	CAWNLGDRFLGSPLHF
TRBV30	TRBJ2-7	CAWSGTGVDEQYF
TRBV14	TRBJ1-2	CASRRQGAGGYTF
TRBV5-1	TRBJ2-3	CASSPPTGMGTDTQYF
TRBV5-8	TRBJ2-5	CASIPEGARLWETQYF
TRBV20-1	TRBJ2-3	CSASRGGWSGDTQYF
TRBV19	TRBJ1-5	CASSPISGLGNQPQHF
TRBV9	TRBJ1-3	CASSGLGQGKNTIYF
TRBV29-1	TRBJ1-5	CSVGQGNSQPQHF
TRBV14	TRBJ2-1	CASSQATSGGGPFF
TRBV10-3	TRBJ1-5	CAISDSGGRNQPQHF